One and the same sample provided the 18 T cell receptor beta chains below, sequenced in a study of blood T cell repertoires in COVID-19. Sequencing used immunoSEQ multiplex PCR; TCRdb keeps in-frame clones, though not all of them. The table shows over 200,000 clones, with around 90% occurring only once. The sequenced sample consisted of peripheral blood. Receptor source: a man aged 60 to 75 who had recovered from COVID-19.

This chain connects TRBV5-6 to TRBJ2-3; 10 bases match TRBD2. V was clipped by 6 bases and J by 1 base; unmatched bases: 8. Germline CDR1 is SGHDT and CDR2 is YYEEEE. The CDR3 totals 16 residues. CDR3 nucleotides: TGTGCCAGCACGCCAACCGGGACTAGCGGCACAGATACGCAGTATTTT. It codes for CASTPTGTSGTDTQYF.

J is TRBJ2-7 and V is TRBV7-8; 8 nucleotides align to TRBD1. This CDR3 is 18 amino acids long. CDR1 and CDR2 from the germline V gene are SGHVS and FQNEAQ. The J segment lost 0 bases and the V segment lost 2 bases, leaving 12 bases of the junction unmatched. For the CDR3, the DNA is TGTGCCAGCAGCTTACGAACACCCCAGGGGGCCTTCTCCTACGAGCAGTACTTC. As protein: CASSLRTPQGAFSYEQYF.

The chain carries TRBV12-3 or TRBV12-4 and TRBJ1-3; D ambiguous. Trimming stripped 7 bases from V and 5 bases from J, with 9 bases between. This CDR3 is 12 amino acids long. The CDR3 sequence is CASTPYRNTIYF. The CDR3 nucleotides read TGTGCCAGCACCCCTTATCGAAACACCATATATTTT.

This chain links TRBV6-2 or TRBV6-3 with TRBJ2-1, with TRBD2 identical over 10 bases. This CDR3 has 17 amino acids. CDR1 MNHEY and CDR2 SVGEGT come from the germline V gene. Unmatched junction bases numbered 9, after V lost 3 bases and J lost 4 bases. The CDR3 loop is CASSYSSGGRSYNEQFF. The CDR3 coding sequence is TGTGCCAGCAGTTATTCTAGCGGGGGCCGATCTTACAATGAGCAGTTCTTC.

This clone has a handful of counts. V is TRBV7-2 and J is TRBJ2-1, with TRBD1 matching 7 bases. Looked up from germline, CDR1 is SGHTA and CDR2 is FQGNSA. CDR3 length equals 15 residues. J lost 2 bases, V lost 5 bases, and 6 bases had no gene match. The CDR3 region has the DNA TGTGCCAGCAGCGACGACAGGGTAACCTACAATGAGCAGTTCTTC. Protein: CASSDDRVTYNEQFF.

CDR3 coding DNA: TGTGCCAGCAGCGTAGGGGTGATGGGACTACAGAACTATGGCTACACCTTC. It is translated as CASSVGVMGLQNYGYTF. The rearrangement joins TRBV9 to TRBJ1-2, with D tentatively TRBD1 (5 bases). Per germline, CDR1 SGDLS and CDR2 YYNGEE. This CDR3 is 17 amino acids long. V was cut by 0 bases and J by 2 bases, with 17 bases left in between.

V gene TRBV3-1 (or the pseudogene TRBV3-2) combines with J gene TRBJ2-3; possibly TRBD2 for D (6 bases). CDR3 length equals 16 residues. The germline V and J ends were trimmed by 3 bases and 6 bases, with 19 bases remaining between them. Germline V gives CDR1 LGHDT, CDR2 YNNKEL (reference sequence). The CDR3 loop reads CASSHTGTSHTDTQYF. The DNA for the CDR3 is TGTGCCAGCAGCCACACCGGGACTTCCCACACGGATACGCAGTATTTT.

The table lists this clone with a count of one. V and J are TRBV24-1 and TRBJ1-3; possible D gene TRBD1, 6 bases. Germline V gene sequence: CDR1 KGHDR, CDR2 SFDVKD. The CDR3 sequence is 16 residues long. Trimming cost V 4 bases and J 4 bases, with 16 bases left between them. The CDR3 nucleotides read TGTGCCACCAGTGAGGGCGACAGGATAGCGGGAAACACCATATATTTT. Protein product: CATSEGDRIAGNTIYF.

The CDR3 sequence: CASSFFPDTQYF. The CDR3 region has the DNA TGCGCCAGCAGCTTCTTTCCAGATACGCAGTATTTT. The chain carries TRBV5-1 and TRBJ2-3; D gene unclear. Germline CDR1 reads SGHRS; CDR2 reads YFSETQ. The CDR3 is 12 residues long. The V end was cut by 2 bases, the J end by 4 bases, with 5 bases between.

The CDR3 protein is CSDRGQGAFYGYTF. Written as DNA, the CDR3 is TGCAGCGACCGAGGACAGGGAGCGTTTTATGGCTACACCTTC. J is TRBJ1-2 and V is TRBV29-1; TRBD1 agrees at 8 bases. Looked up from germline, CDR1 is SQVTM and CDR2 is ANQGSEA. The V segment lost 7 bases and the J segment 5 bases; nucleotides outside the gene matches: 12. The CDR3 loop spans 14 amino acids. Looking up the rest from reference TRBV29-1 and TRBJ1-2 gives the full variable domain: SAVISQKPSRDICQRGTSLTIQCQVDSQVTMMFWYRQQPGQSLTLIATANQGSEATYESGFVIDKFPISRPNLTFSTLTVSNMSPEDSSIYLCSDRGQGAFYGYTFGSGTRLTVV.

V is TRBV18 and J is TRBJ2-3, with D uncertain. CDR1 and CDR2 (germline): KGHSH, LQKENI. V was cut by 4 bases and J by 5 bases, with 7 bases left in between. This CDR3 contains 12 residues. CDR3 region: CASSRFGDTQYF. CDR3 DNA: TGTGCCAGCTCACGGTTCGGAGATACGCAGTATTTT. The variable domain in full, with the rest retrieved from reference TRBV18 and TRBJ2-3, is NAGVMQNPRHLVRRRGQEARLRCSPMKGHSHVYWYRQLPEEGLKFMVYLQKENIIDESGMPKERFSAEFPKEGPSILRIQQVVRGDSAAYFCASSRFGDTQYFGPGTRLTVL.

This rearrangement joins TRBV6-1 to TRBJ1-1; D is uncertain. The germline CDR1 and CDR2 sequences are MNHNS and SASEGT. This CDR3 spans 15 amino acids. Trimming took 2 bases from V and 3 from J, leaving 13 bases between them. The CDR3 loop reads CASSEISGRDTEAFF. DNA for the CDR3: TGTGCCAGCAGTGAAATATCTGGCCGGGACACTGAAGCTTTCTTT.

The chain uses TRBV5-1 and TRBJ1-1; TRBD1 matches at 12 bases. Looked up from germline, CDR1 is SGHRS and CDR2 is YFSETQ. Losses at the gene ends were 4 bases for V and 6 bases for J; bases not matched to a gene: 10. CDR3 length: 16 amino acids. The CDR3 region has the DNA TGCGCCAGCAGCCTGCCCGGGACAGGGGGCGTAGCTGAAGCTTTCTTT. Translating it yields CASSLPGTGGVAEAFF.

The chain couples TRBV5-4 to TRBJ1-1; 9 bases agree with TRBD1. The germline gives CDR1 SGHNT, CDR2 YYREEE (reference sequence). CDR3 length: 16 residues. J gave up 5 bases and V 4 bases, and 12 bases lay outside the gene matches. CDR3 loop: CASSGRTGAGKTEAFF. CDR3 DNA sequence: TGTGCCAGCAGCGGACGGACAGGGGCGGGTAAGACTGAAGCTTTCTTT.

V is TRBV19 and J is TRBJ2-7; 9 bases line up with TRBD1. Germline V gene data show CDR1 as LNHDA and CDR2 as SQIVND (reference sequence). The CDR3 sequence is 14 residues long. J was trimmed by 4 bases and V by 5 bases; bases with no gene match: 6. The CDR3 DNA sequence: TGTGCCAGTAGTCCAAAGGGACAGGGTTACGAGCAGTACTTC. Its translation is CASSPKGQGYEQYF.

The chain employs TRBV2 and TRBJ2-2; 7 bases map to TRBD2. The CDR3 contains 16 residues. V trimming: 6 bases; J trimming: 2 bases; junction bases outside the gene matches: 9. The germline CDR1 and CDR2 sequences are SNHLY and FYNNEI. The chain's CDR3 is CASSDRDYGNTGELFF. The CDR3 region has the DNA TGTGCCAGCAGCGACCGGGACTACGGAAACACCGGGGAGCTGTTTTTT.

The rearrangement joins TRBV5-1 to TRBJ1-1; D is perhaps TRBD1 (6 bases). The CDR3 has 15 residues. CDR1 SGHRS and CDR2 YFSETQ come from the germline V gene. The germline V and J ends were trimmed by 3 bases and 0 bases, with 12 bases remaining between them. The CDR3 sequence: CASSSAGDVNTEAFF. The CDR3 DNA follows: TGCGCCAGCAGCTCGGCAGGGGATGTGAACACTGAAGCTTTCTTT. The entire variable domain, with the rest obtained from reference TRBV5-1 and TRBJ1-1, is as follows: KAGVTQTPRYLIKTRGQQVTLSCSPISGHRSVSWYQQTPGQGLQFLFEYFSETQRNKGNFPGRFSGRQFSNSRSEMNVSTLELGDSALYLCASSSAGDVNTEAFFGQGTRLTVV.

This sequence joins TRBV19 and TRBJ2-5, with unresolved D. Trimming cost V 3 bases and J 2 bases, with 7 bases left between them. In germline, CDR1 is LNHDA, CDR2 SQIVND (reference sequence). The CDR3 consists of 13 residues. The CDR3 region has the DNA TGTGCCAGTAGTATGGGCCCTCAAGAGACCCAGTACTTC. It codes for CASSMGPQETQYF.